By frequency, the clone carrying this T cell receptor (beta chain) registers medium-sized. What it binds is not known. This record comes from a study of T cells expressing NK-cell markers. Findings and caveats of the study: These clonotypes additionally ranked first within the CD3+CD56-NKG2C+ fraction of a handful of donors.

TCRdb re-called the 5' RACE reads and gives one entry per CDR3 protein, without DNA. The sample's table shows roughly 8,100 distinct CDR3 sequences. Germline V gives CDR1 LNHDA, CDR2 SQIVND (reference sequence). This CDR3 has 16 amino acids. Sequenced sample: blood T cells: a sorted CD56 or NKG2C T cell subset, CD4+ or CD8+ T cells, or bulk PBMC T cells (not recorded which). The chain has TRBV19 and TRBJ2-1; TCRdb's assignment of TRBD2 cannot be checked, as there is no DNA. The clonotype was recovered from a man younger than 30 in good health. This CDR3 reads CASSTTRESLWNEQFF.